A single TCR beta chain is shown here with its context. What it recognizes is unknown. This sample is drawn from a study of T cell responses to AZD1222 COVID-19 vaccine. General study results and limits: Without day 14 samples, only post-peak T cell repertoires were studied. Regions 160-218 and 743-854 held dominance among vaccine-associated CD4 TCRs, which spanned spike. AZD1222 recipients seropositive at baseline numbered only five to seven.

Sequencing was performed with immunoSEQ multiplex PCR; in TCRdb, only in-frame clones are kept and a portion is missing. Among approximately 130,000 clones listed, approximately 92% were seen once. Germline lookup yields CDR1 MNHEY and CDR2 SVGAGI. V was clipped by 3 bases and J by 3 bases, with 12 bases between them. The CDR3 extends over 16 amino acids. The source was peripheral blood, collected 28 days after the second dose of the MenACWY control vaccine. This sequence originates from an adult who received the MenACWY meningococcal vaccine as a control. The chain has TRBV6-5 and TRBJ2-6; tentatively, D is TRBD1 (6 bases). CDR3: CASSYIQGNGANVLTF. CDR3 sequence (DNA): TGTGCCAGCAGTTATATACAGGGAAATGGGGCCAACGTCCTGACTTTC.